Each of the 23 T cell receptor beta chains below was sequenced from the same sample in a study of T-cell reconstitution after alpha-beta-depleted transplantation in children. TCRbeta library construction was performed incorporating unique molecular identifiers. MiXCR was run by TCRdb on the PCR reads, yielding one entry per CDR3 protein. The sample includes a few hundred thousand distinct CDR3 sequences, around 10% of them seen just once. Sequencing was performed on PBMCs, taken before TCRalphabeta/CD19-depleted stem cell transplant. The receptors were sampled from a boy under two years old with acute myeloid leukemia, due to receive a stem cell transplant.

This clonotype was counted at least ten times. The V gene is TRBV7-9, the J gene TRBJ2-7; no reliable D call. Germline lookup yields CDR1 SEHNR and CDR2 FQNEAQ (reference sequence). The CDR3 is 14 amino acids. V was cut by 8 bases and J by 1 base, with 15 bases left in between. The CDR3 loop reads CASSSQRSSYEQYF. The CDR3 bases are TGTGCCAGCTCTTCCCAGAGGAGTTCCTACGAGCAGTACTTC.

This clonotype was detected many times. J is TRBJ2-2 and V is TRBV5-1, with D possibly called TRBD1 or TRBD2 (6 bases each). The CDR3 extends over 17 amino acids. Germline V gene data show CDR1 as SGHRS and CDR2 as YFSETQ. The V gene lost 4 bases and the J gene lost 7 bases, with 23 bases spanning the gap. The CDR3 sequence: CASSKGGSGTPNGELFF. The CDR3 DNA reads TGCGCCAGCAGCAAAGGGGGGTCCGGGACTCCGAACGGGGAGCTGTTTTTT.

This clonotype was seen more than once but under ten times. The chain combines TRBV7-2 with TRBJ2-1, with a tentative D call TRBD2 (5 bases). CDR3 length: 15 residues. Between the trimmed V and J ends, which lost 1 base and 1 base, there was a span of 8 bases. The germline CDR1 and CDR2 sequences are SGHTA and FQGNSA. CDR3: CASSLESGSYNEQFF. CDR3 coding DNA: TGTGCCAGCAGCTTAGAGAGCGGTTCCTACAATGAGCAGTTCTTC.

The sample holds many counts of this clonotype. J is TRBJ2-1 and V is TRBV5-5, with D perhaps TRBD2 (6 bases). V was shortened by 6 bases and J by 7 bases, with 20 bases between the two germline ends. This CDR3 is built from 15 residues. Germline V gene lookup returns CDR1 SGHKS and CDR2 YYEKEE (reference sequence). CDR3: CASNRFGGGVNEQFF. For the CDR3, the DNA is TGTGCCAGCAACCGGTTCGGGGGAGGAGTGAATGAGCAGTTCTTC.

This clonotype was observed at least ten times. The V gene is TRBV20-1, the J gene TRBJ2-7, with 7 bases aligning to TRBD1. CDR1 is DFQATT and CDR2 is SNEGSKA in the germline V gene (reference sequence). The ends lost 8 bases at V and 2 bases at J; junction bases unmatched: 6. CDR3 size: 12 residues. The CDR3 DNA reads TGCAGTAACAGGGGTCAAACCTACGAGCAGTACTTC. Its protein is CSNRGQTYEQYF.

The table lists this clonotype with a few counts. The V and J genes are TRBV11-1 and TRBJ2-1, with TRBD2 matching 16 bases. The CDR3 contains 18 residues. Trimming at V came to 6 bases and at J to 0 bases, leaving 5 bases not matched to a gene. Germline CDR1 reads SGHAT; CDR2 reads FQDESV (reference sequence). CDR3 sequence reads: CASRPGLAGGSSYNEQFF. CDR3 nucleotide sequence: TGTGCCAGCAGACCGGGACTAGCGGGAGGGAGCTCCTACAATGAGCAGTTCTTC.

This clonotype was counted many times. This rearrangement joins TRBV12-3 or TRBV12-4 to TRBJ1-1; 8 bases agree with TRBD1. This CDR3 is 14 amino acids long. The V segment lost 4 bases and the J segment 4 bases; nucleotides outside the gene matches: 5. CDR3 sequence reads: CASSSGQGSTEAFF. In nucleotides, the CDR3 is TGTGCCAGCAGTTCCGGACAGGGTAGCACTGAAGCTTTCTTT.

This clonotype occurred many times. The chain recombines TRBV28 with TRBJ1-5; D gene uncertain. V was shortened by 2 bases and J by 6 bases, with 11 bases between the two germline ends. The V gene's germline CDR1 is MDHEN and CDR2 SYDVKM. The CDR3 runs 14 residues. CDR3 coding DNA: TGTGCCAGCAGTTTAGGGAGGTGGAGTCAGCCCCAGCATTTT. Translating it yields CASSLGRWSQPQHF.

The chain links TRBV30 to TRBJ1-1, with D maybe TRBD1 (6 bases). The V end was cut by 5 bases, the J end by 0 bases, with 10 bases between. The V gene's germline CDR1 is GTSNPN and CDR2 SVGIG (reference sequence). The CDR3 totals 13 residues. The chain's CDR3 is CAWSQGLNTEAFF. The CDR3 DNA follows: TGTGCCTGGTCCCAGGGGCTGAACACTGAAGCTTTCTTT.

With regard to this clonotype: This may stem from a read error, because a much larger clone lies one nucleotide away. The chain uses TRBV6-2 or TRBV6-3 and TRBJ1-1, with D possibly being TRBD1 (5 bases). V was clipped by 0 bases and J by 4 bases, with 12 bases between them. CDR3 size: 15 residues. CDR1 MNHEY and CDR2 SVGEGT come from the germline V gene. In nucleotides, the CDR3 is TGTGCCAGCAGTTACTCGAAAGGGACTAGCACTGAAGCTTTCTTT. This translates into CASSYSKGTSTEAFF.

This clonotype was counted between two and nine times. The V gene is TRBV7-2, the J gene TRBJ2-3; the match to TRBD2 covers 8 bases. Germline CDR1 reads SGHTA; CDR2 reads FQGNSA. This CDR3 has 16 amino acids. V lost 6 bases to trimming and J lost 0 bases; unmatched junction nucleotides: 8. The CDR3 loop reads CASRIGLADSTDTQYF. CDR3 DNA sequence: TGTGCCAGCAGAATTGGACTAGCAGATAGCACAGATACGCAGTATTTT.

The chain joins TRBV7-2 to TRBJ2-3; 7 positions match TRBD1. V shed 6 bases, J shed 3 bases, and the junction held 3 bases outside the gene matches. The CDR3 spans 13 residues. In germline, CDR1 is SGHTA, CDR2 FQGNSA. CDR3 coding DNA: TGTGCCAGCAGTTCACAGGGGACAGATACGCAGTATTTT. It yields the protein CASSSQGTDTQYF.

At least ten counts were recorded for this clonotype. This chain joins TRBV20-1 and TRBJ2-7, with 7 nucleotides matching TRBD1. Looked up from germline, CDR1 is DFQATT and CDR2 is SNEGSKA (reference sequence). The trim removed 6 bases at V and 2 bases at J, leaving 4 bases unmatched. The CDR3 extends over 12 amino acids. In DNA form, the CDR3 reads TGCAGTGCGTGGGACAGTGCCTACGAGCAGTACTTC. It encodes CSAWDSAYEQYF.

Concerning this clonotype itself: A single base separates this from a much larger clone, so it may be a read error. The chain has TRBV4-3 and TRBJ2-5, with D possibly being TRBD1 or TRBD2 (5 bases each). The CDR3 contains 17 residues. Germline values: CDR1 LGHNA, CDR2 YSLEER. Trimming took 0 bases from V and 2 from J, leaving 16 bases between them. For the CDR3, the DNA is TGCGCCAGCAGCCAAGATCGGGGCCAAGGTTTTCAAGAGACCCAGTACTTC. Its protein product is CASSQDRGQGFQETQYF.

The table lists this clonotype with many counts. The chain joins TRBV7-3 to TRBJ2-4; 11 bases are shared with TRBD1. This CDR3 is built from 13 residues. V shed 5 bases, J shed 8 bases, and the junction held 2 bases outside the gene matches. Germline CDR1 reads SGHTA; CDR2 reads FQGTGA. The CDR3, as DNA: TGTGCCAGCAGCAGGGACAGGGGGTACATTCAGTACTTC. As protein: CASSRDRGYIQYF.

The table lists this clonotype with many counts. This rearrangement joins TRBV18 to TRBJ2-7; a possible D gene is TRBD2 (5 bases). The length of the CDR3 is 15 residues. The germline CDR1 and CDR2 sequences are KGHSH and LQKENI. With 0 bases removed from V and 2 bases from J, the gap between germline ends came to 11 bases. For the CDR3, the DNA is TGTGCCAGCTCACCACCCGGGGTCCCTACCTACGAGCAGTACTTC. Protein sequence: CASSPPGVPTYEQYF.

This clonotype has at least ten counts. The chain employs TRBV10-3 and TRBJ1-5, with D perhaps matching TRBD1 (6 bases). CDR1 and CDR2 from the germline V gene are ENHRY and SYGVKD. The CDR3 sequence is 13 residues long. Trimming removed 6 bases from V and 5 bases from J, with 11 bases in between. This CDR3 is CAISAGADQPQHF. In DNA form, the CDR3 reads TGTGCCATCAGCGCGGGGGCAGATCAGCCCCAGCATTTT.

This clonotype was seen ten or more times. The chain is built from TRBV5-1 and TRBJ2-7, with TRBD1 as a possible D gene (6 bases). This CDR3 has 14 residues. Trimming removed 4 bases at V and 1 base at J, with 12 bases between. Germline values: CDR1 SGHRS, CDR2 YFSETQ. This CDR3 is CASSLTGQSYEQYF. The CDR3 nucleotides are TGCGCCAGCAGCCTGACCGGACAGTCCTACGAGCAGTACTTC. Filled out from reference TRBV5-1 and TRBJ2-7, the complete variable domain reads KAGVTQTPRYLIKTRGQQVTLSCSPISGHRSVSWYQQTPGQGLQFLFEYFSETQRNKGNFPGRFSGRQFSNSRSEMNVSTLELGDSALYLCASSLTGQSYEQYFGPGTRLTVT.

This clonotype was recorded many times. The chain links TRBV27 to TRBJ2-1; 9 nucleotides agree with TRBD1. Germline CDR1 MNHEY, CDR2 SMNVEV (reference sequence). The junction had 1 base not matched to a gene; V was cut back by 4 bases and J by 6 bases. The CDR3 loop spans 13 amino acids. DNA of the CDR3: TGTGCCAGCAGTTCGACAGGGGGCAATGAGCAGTTCTTC. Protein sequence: CASSSTGGNEQFF.

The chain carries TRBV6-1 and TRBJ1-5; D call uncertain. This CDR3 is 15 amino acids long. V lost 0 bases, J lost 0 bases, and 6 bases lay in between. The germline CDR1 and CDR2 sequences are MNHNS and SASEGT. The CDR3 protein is CASSEAFFSNQPQHF. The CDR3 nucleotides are TGTGCCAGCAGTGAAGCCTTTTTTAGCAATCAGCCCCAGCATTTT.

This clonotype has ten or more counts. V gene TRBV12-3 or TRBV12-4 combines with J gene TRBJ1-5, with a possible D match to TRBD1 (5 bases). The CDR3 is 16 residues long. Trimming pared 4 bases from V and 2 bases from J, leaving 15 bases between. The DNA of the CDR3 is TGTGCCAGCAGTTATAGGTGGGGGGTTGGCAATCAGCCCCAGCATTTT. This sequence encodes CASSYRWGVGNQPQHF.

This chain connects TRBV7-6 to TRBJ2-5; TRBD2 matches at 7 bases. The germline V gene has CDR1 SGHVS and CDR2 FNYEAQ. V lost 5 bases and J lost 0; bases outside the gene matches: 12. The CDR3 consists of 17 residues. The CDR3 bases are TGTGCCAGCAGCCCCATGTATTTAGCGGGTCACCAAGAGACCCAGTACTTC. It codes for CASSPMYLAGHQETQYF.

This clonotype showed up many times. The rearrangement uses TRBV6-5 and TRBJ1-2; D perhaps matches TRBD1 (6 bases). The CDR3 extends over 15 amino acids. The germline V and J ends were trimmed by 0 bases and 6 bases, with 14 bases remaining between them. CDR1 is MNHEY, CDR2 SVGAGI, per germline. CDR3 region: CASSYSNGGEDGYTF. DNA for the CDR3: TGTGCCAGCAGTTACTCGAACGGGGGCGAGGATGGCTACACCTTC.